This T cell receptor beta chain was recorded in a study of T cells after somatic rescue of genetic block. The V gene's germline CDR1 is SEHNR and CDR2 FQNEAQ (reference sequence). The CDR3 contains 15 residues. With 2 bases removed from V and 2 bases from J, the gap between germline ends came to 12 bases. Generated by immunoSEQ multiplex PCR, the TCRdb table keeps only in-frame clones and is missing some. The table includes 65,000 to 70,000 clones, roughly 94% detected once. The sample was peripheral blood mononuclear cells (PBMCs). V and J are TRBV7-9 and TRBJ1-1; possible D gene TRBD1, 6 bases. The receptor's source is a man in his forties. CDR3 sequence reads: CASSLQGQINTEAFF. The CDR3, as DNA: TGTGCCAGCAGCTTACAGGGGCAGATAAACACTGAAGCTTTCTTT.